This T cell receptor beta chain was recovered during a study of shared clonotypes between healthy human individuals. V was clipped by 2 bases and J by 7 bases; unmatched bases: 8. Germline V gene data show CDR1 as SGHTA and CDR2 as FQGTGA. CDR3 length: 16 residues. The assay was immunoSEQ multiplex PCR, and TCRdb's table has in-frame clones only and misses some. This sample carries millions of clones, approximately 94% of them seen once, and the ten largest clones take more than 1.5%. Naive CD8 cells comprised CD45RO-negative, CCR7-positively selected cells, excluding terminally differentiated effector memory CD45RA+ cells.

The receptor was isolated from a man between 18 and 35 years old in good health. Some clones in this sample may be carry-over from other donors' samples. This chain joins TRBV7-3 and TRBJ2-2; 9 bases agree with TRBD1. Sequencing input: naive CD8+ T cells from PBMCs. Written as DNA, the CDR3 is TGTGCCAGCAGCTTATCTACAGGGGGCGATGGCGGGGAGCTGTTTTTT. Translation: CASSLSTGGDGGELFF. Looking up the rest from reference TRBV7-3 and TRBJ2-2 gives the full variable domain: GAGVSQTPSNKVTEKGKYVELRCDPISGHTALYWYRQSLGQGPEFLIYFQGTGAADDSGLPNDRFFAVRPEGSVSTLKIQRTERGDSAVYLCASSLSTGGDGGELFFGEGSRLTVL.